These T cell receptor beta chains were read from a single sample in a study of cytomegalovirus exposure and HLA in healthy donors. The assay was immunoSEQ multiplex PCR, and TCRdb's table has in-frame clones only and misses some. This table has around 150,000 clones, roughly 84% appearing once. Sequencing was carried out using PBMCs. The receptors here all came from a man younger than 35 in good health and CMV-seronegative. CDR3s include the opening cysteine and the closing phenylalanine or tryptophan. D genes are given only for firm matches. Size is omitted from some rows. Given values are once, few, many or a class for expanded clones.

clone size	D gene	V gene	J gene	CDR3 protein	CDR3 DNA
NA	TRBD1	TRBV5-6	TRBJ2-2	CASSFGTGLNTGELFF	TGTGCCAGCAGCTTCGGGACAGGATTGAACACCGGGGAGCTGTTTTTT
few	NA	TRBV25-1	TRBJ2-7	CASSEYEGARNEQYF	TGTGCCAGCAGTGAATACGAAGGGGCTAGGAACGAGCAGTACTTC
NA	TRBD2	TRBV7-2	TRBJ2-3	CASSFRSGGASDTQYF	TGTGCCAGCAGCTTCCGGAGCGGGGGGGCCTCAGATACGCAGTATTTT
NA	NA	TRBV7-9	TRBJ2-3	CASSFRQDTDTQYF	TGTGCCAGCAGCTTCCGACAGGACACAGATACGCAGTATTTT
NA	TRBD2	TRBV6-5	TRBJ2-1	CASTRTSGTYNEQFF	TGTGCCAGCACCCGGACTAGCGGGACCTACAATGAGCAGTTCTTC
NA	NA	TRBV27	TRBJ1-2	CASRPTGNYGYTF	TGTGCCAGCAGGCCCACAGGGAACTATGGCTACACCTTC
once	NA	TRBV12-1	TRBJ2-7	CASSFGPDYEQYF	TGTGCCAGCAGCTTCGGGCCCGACTACGAGCAGTACTTC
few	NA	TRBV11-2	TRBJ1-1	CASTPLGGNTEAFF	TGTGCCAGCACCCCCCTGGGGGGGAACACTGAAGCTTTCTTT
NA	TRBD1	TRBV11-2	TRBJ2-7	CASSLGGTAFEQYF	TGTGCCAGCAGCTTAGGGGGGACAGCTTTCGAGCAGTACTTC
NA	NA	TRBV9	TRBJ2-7	CASSVQGDGQYF	TGTGCCAGCAGCGTCCAGGGTGATGGGCAGTACTTC